One and the same sample provided the 30 T cell receptor beta chains below, sequenced in a study of human T cells and chemical hapten exposure. Each CDR3 protein is one row after TCRdb ran MiXCR on the 5' RACE reads. Seen here are roughly 120,000 distinct CDR3 sequences, around 20% observed once, and the top ten hold around 2.7%. Extraction yielded total RNA from whole blood (unfractionated). These receptors came from a human donor in good health.

This chain joins TRBV7-3 and TRBJ1-1, with 7 bases lining up with TRBD1. Germline trimming cut 4 bases from V and 0 bases from J; bases unmatched to any gene: 2. CDR3 length: 14 amino acids. Germline V gives CDR1 SGHTA, CDR2 FQGTGA. The CDR3 sequence is CASSWTGMNTEAFF. The CDR3 region has the DNA TGTGCCAGCAGCTGGACAGGTATGAACACTGAAGCTTTCTTT.

The J gene is TRBJ2-7, the V gene TRBV12-3 or TRBV12-4; no clear D gene. The CDR3 totals 14 residues. With 5 bases removed from V and 0 bases from J, the gap between germline ends came to 11 bases. CDR3 sequence: CASSIAGPSYEQYF. CDR3 DNA: TGTGCCAGCAGTATTGCCGGGCCCTCCTACGAGCAGTACTTC.

The chain joins TRBV29-1 to TRBJ2-5, with TRBD1 matching 10 bases. Trimming removed 4 bases from V and 0 bases from J; junction bases left unmatched: 5. Germline CDR1 reads SQVTM; CDR2 reads ANQGSEA. The CDR3 length is 15 residues. CDR3 sequence: CSVAPGQGYQETQYF. CDR3 nucleotide sequence: TGCAGCGTTGCCCCGGGACAGGGGTACCAAGAGACCCAGTACTTC.

This clonotype was detected only a few times. This chain links TRBV4-1 with TRBJ2-1; 8 nucleotides align to TRBD2. CDR3 length equals 15 residues. The V segment lost 1 base and the J segment 7 bases; nucleotides outside the gene matches: 6. The germline V gene encodes CDR1 MGHRA and CDR2 YSYEKL. The CDR3 DNA reads TGCGCCAGCAGCCAAGTAGGGACTAGAGATAATGAGCAGTTCTTC. Translating gives CASSQVGTRDNEQFF.

This clonotype appeared a few times. This chain joins TRBV27 and TRBJ2-3; possibly TRBD1 or TRBD2 for D (6 bases each). The CDR3 sequence is 18 residues long. Trimming shortened V by 3 bases and J by 6 bases, and 25 bases separated the two germline ends. Germline V CDR1 and CDR2: MNHEY, SMNVEV (reference sequence). CDR3 DNA: TGTGCCAGCAGTTTTCATTATTGGGGGCGGGAAATGATGGATACGCAGTATTTT. Protein: CASSFHYWGREMMDTQYF.

This chain links TRBV3-1 with TRBJ2-4, with a tentative D call TRBD2 (5 bases). Germline values: CDR1 LGHDT, CDR2 YNNKEL (reference sequence). The ends were cut back, 1 base at V and 1 base at J, with 20 bases in the middle. The CDR3 covers 19 residues. The CDR3 loop reads CASSQGMGVNSDAKNIQYF. The CDR3 DNA reads TGTGCCAGCAGCCAAGGTATGGGAGTTAACTCCGACGCCAAAAACATTCAGTACTTC.

In this sample, this clonotype turned up a few times. The chain couples TRBV6-6 to TRBJ1-3; D gene ambiguous. The CDR3 spans 15 residues. Germline assignment: CDR1 MNHNY and CDR2 SVGAGI (reference sequence). Trimming removed 3 bases from V and 0 bases from J, with 9 bases in between. CDR3 residues: CASSYSGISGNTIYF. The CDR3 bases are TGTGCCAGCAGTTATTCCGGGATCTCTGGAAACACCATATATTTT.

The chain employs TRBV5-4 and TRBJ2-2; a weak D match, TRBD2 (6 bases). V was shortened by 2 bases and J by 6 bases, with 14 bases between the two germline ends. Germline V CDR1 and CDR2: SGHNT, YYREEE (reference sequence). CDR3 length: 15 amino acids. CDR3 nucleotides: TGTGCCAGCAGCTTACCGGGAGAGCTGGCCGGGGAGCTGTTTTTT. It specifies CASSLPGELAGELFF.

In this sample, this clonotype turned up a few times. The rearrangement joins TRBV27 to TRBJ2-7; TRBD1 matches at 8 bases. Trimming cost V 10 bases and J 2 bases; bases outside gene matches: 1. The CDR3 covers 11 residues. Germline CDR1 is MNHEY and CDR2 is SMNVEV (reference sequence). As DNA, the CDR3 is TGTGCCACACAGGGGGCCTACGAGCAGTACTTC. This gives the protein CATQGAYEQYF.

The gene calls are TRBV20-1 and TRBJ1-5, with 10 bases that match TRBD1. The V segment lost 1 base and the J segment 4 bases; nucleotides outside the gene matches: 4. The CDR3 sequence is 15 residues long. Looked up from germline, CDR1 is DFQATT and CDR2 is SNEGSKA (reference sequence). CDR3 region: CSARAGTGANQPQHF. The CDR3 region has the DNA TGCAGTGCTAGAGCCGGGACAGGGGCTAATCAGCCCCAGCATTTT.

The genes are TRBV5-4 and TRBJ2-3, with TRBD2 as a possible D gene (5 bases). The V gene's germline CDR1 is SGHNT and CDR2 YYREEE (reference sequence). Trimming removed 9 bases at V and 2 bases at J, with 16 bases between. The CDR3 consists of 14 residues. The CDR3, as DNA: TGTGCCACCCGAGCGAGCGGTTCCACAGATACGCAGTATTTT. This gives the protein CATRASGSTDTQYF.

The sample holds a few counts of this clonotype. CDR3 region: CAWRPGSGSGNQPQHF. The CDR3 region has the DNA TGTGCCTGGAGGCCGGGCAGCGGGAGCGGCAATCAGCCCCAGCATTTT. This chain uses TRBV30 with TRBJ1-5; no firm D call. V was shortened by 3 bases and J by 2 bases, with 17 bases between the two germline ends. In germline, CDR1 is GTSNPN, CDR2 SVGIG (reference sequence). The CDR3 is 16 residues long.

V and J are TRBV29-1 and TRBJ2-3; TRBD1 matches 8 bases. The length of the CDR3 is 13 residues. V shed 3 bases, J shed 5 bases, and the junction held 4 bases outside the gene matches. CDR1 is SQVTM, CDR2 ANQGSEA, per germline. The DNA of the CDR3 is TGCAGCGTTGATCAGGGGGCGAGAGATACGCAGTATTTT. Amino acids: CSVDQGARDTQYF.

On this clonotype: One end of the junction varies from germline; a read error may be responsible. The chain is built from TRBV30 and TRBJ2-7; the D gene is possibly TRBD2 (5 bases). Germline loops: CDR1 GTSNPN, CDR2 SVGIG (reference sequence). The CDR3 loop spans 12 amino acids. CDR3 bases: TGTGCCTGGACTATATCAGAGGCTAGCTGGATCTTC. Its translation is CAWTISEASWIF.

The chain couples TRBV4-1 to TRBJ2-5; unclear D gene. CDR1 and CDR2 (germline): MGHRA, YSYEKL. The CDR3 runs to 14 residues. V lost 0 bases, J lost 1 base, and 6 bases lay in between. The CDR3 nucleotides are TGCGCCAGCAGCCAAGATCCCGGCCAAGAGACCCAGTACTTC. Its translation is CASSQDPGQETQYF.

There are many counts of this clonotype. This rearrangement joins TRBV4-1 to TRBJ2-3; 7 bases match TRBD2. CDR3 length equals 15 residues. Germline V CDR1 and CDR2: MGHRA, YSYEKL. J gave up 3 bases and V 1 base, and 4 bases lay outside the gene matches. CDR3 in DNA: TGCGCCAGCAGCCAAGTCGGGACTAAGACAGATACGCAGTATTTT. This sequence encodes CASSQVGTKTDTQYF.

The rearrangement uses TRBV20-1 and TRBJ2-1, with 8 bases that match TRBD2. The CDR3 is 15 residues long. In germline, CDR1 is DFQATT, CDR2 SNEGSKA (reference sequence). V was pared by 3 bases and J by 7 bases, with 11 bases of the junction left unmatched. CDR3 DNA: TGCAGTGCTAGTTTAGCGGGACGGATTTTGAATGAGCAGTTCTTC. This codes for CSASLAGRILNEQFF.

The J gene is TRBJ2-2, the V gene TRBV24-1; TRBD2 agrees at 9 bases. V lost 3 bases to trimming and J lost 1 base; unmatched junction nucleotides: 8. Germline V gene sequence: CDR1 KGHDR, CDR2 SFDVKD. The CDR3 totals 18 residues. The chain's CDR3 is CATSDHLGAGGNTGELFF. CDR3 bases: TGTGCCACCAGTGATCATTTAGGAGCGGGAGGGAACACCGGGGAGCTGTTTTTT.

The chain links TRBV29-1 to TRBJ2-7; the match to TRBD2 covers 9 bases. CDR1 SQVTM and CDR2 ANQGSEA come from the germline V gene. Trimming removed 2 bases from V and 4 bases from J; junction bases left unmatched: 9. This CDR3 has 15 amino acids. CDR3: CSVEMREGLGYEQYF. The DNA of the CDR3 is TGCAGCGTTGAAATGCGGGAGGGCCTGGGGTACGAGCAGTACTTC.

This clonotype was counted a few times. The chain joins TRBV6-5 to TRBJ1-1, with D tentatively TRBD1 (6 bases). The CDR3 has 15 residues. CDR1 MNHEY and CDR2 SVGAGI come from the germline V gene. V was pared by 6 bases and J by 5 bases, with 19 bases between. CDR3 in amino acids: CASREGGSLGTEAFF. In DNA form, the CDR3 reads TGTGCCAGCAGAGAGGGGGGCAGTTTGGGAACTGAAGCTTTCTTT.

This clonotype was counted only a few times. The chain links TRBV27 to TRBJ2-2, with D unclear. Germline loops: CDR1 MNHEY, CDR2 SMNVEV (reference sequence). The CDR3 consists of 13 residues. V was shortened by 6 bases and J by 6 bases, with 11 bases between the two germline ends. CDR3 residues: CASSARNAGELFF. DNA for the CDR3: TGTGCCAGCAGCGCCAGAAATGCCGGGGAGCTGTTTTTT.

The CDR3 DNA follows: TGTGCCAGCGGCGGGAGGCCCCCCTACGAGCAGTACTTC. This sequence encodes CASGGRPPYEQYF. J is TRBJ2-7 and V is TRBV28; TRBD2 aligns across 8 bases. Germline values: CDR1 MDHEN, CDR2 SYDVKM. There are 13 residues in the CDR3. Trimming removed 8 bases from V and 2 bases from J; junction bases left unmatched: 5.

This chain joins TRBV3-1 and TRBJ2-1, with TRBD2 identical over 7 bases. Germline loops: CDR1 LGHDT, CDR2 YNNKEL (reference sequence). Germline trimming cut 4 bases from V and 1 base from J; bases unmatched to any gene: 7. There are 16 residues in the CDR3. The CDR3 nucleotides read TGTGCCAGCAGCCGAGGCGGGAGTGGTTCCTACAATGAGCAGTTCTTC. It yields the protein CASSRGGSGSYNEQFF.

This clonotype has more than one count but fewer than ten. The V gene is TRBV30, the J gene TRBJ2-5; the match to TRBD1 covers 12 bases. The CDR3 extends over 15 amino acids. Germline trimming cut 2 bases from V and 5 bases from J; bases unmatched to any gene: 6. CDR1 and CDR2 from the germline V gene are GTSNPN and SVGIG (reference sequence). The CDR3 DNA reads TGTGCCTGGAGTACCGGGACAGGGGGCTATGAGACCCAGTACTTC. It specifies CAWSTGTGGYETQYF. The full variable domain, in which reference TRBV30 and TRBJ2-5 provide the parts outside the CDR3, is SQTIHQWPATLVQPVGSPLSLECTVEGTSNPNLYWYRQAAGRGLQLLFYSVGIGQISSEVPQNLSASRPQDRQFILSSKKLLLSDSGFYLCAWSTGTGGYETQYFGPGTRLLVL.

This chain joins TRBV6-6 and TRBJ2-1; 14 bases match TRBD2. The CDR3 length is 16 residues. Germline V gene lookup returns CDR1 MNHNY and CDR2 SVGAGI (reference sequence). The ends lost 5 bases at V and 7 bases at J; junction bases unmatched: 7. The CDR3 nucleotides are TGTGCCAGCAGTCGCCAGGGACTAGCGGGAGTAAATGAGCAGTTCTTC. It specifies CASSRQGLAGVNEQFF.

As concerns this clonotype: A read error may produce the germline difference seen at one junction end. V usage is TRBV12-3 or TRBV12-4 and J usage is TRBJ1-2; D is unresolved. CDR3 length equals 12 residues. CDR3 sequence: CASSPQDYGDTF. The CDR3 DNA is TGTGCCAGCAGCCCCCAGGACTATGGCGACACCTTC.

The rearrangement uses TRBV28 and TRBJ1-3; a weak D match, TRBD1 (6 bases). This CDR3 has 18 residues. With 6 bases removed from V and 3 bases from J, the gap between germline ends came to 24 bases. Germline CDR1 and CDR2: MDHEN and SYDVKM. CDR3 loop: CASSPTLGGPGVGNTIYF. CDR3 nucleotide sequence: TGTGCCAGCAGCCCGACCCTGGGGGGGCCTGGGGTTGGAAACACCATATATTTT.

In this sample, this clonotype turned up a few times. The chain employs TRBV12-3 or TRBV12-4 and TRBJ1-3, with a weak D call TRBD1 (5 bases). The CDR3 is 14 amino acids. V was trimmed by 3 bases and J by 0 bases, leaving 6 bases between them. Here the CDR3 DNA reads TGTGCCAGCAGTTTGACAGTCTCTGGAAACACCATATATTTT. Translated: CASSLTVSGNTIYF.

This clonotype was counted a single time. The chain couples TRBV14 to TRBJ2-3; 8 bases are a match to TRBD2. Unmatched junction bases numbered 9, after V lost 0 bases and J lost 4 bases. This CDR3 is 17 amino acids long. CDR1 and CDR2 from the germline V gene are SGHDN and FVKESK. In DNA form, the CDR3 reads TGTGCCAGCAGCCAAGATCACGCGGGAGGCCTCTCAGATACGCAGTATTTT. As protein: CASSQDHAGGLSDTQYF.

This clonotype appeared many times. This chain links TRBV7-9 with TRBJ1-4; D is unresolved. CDR3 length: 15 amino acids. Germline CDR1 SEHNR, CDR2 FQNEAQ (reference sequence). V lost 5 bases, J lost 2 bases, and 12 bases lay in between. CDR3 residues: CASSRISGTNEKLFF. In DNA form, the CDR3 reads TGTGCCAGCAGCCGGATATCTGGCACTAATGAAAAACTGTTTTTT. The full variable domain, rest sourced from reference TRBV7-9 and TRBJ1-4, is DTGVSQNPRHKITKRGQNVTFRCDPISEHNRLYWYRQTLGQGPEFLTYFQNEAQLEKSRLLSDRFSAERPKGSFSTLEIQRTEQGDSAMYLCASSRISGTNEKLFFGSGTQLSVL.